This TCR beta chain stems from a study of blood T cell repertoires in COVID-19. The table lists this clone with a count of one. In the study's own analysis: The assay estimated nucleated cells by amplifying reference gene primers. Profiling relied on immunoSEQ multiplex PCR, and the TCRdb table lists in-frame clones only, not all of them. That table gives V, J and clone size, and the DNA gave D and trimming. The table shows some 200,000 clones, with 70% to 80% occurring only once. The source material was PBMCs or T cells enriched from blood (not recorded which). This receptor was obtained from a woman between 50 and 59 years old who had recovered from COVID-19.

For the CDR3, the DNA is TGTGCCAGCAGTCTATCGTTGAACACTGAAGCTTTCTTT. This sequence encodes CASSLSLNTEAFF. The V gene is TRBV28, the J gene TRBJ1-1; no clear D gene. Trimming took 5 bases from V and 0 from J, leaving 7 bases between them. This CDR3 contains 13 residues. Germline V gives CDR1 MDHEN, CDR2 SYDVKM.